Listed below are T cell receptor beta chains from one sample, sequenced in a study of T-cell reconstitution after alpha-beta-depleted transplantation in children. TCRdb re-analysed the PCR reads in MiXCR, keeping a single row per CDR3 protein. The sample carries about 500,000 distinct CDR3 sequences, over 25% recorded once. The sequencing here drew on PBMCs from the stem cell graft donor, taken from the stem cell graft. These receptors were obtained from a human donor who donated a stem cell graft to a child with aplastic anemia. Each CDR3 is given with its conserved first and last residue. A D gene is named only where the DNA matches it firmly. A clone size is listed for some rows: how often the clone was seen (once, few, many), or a class if it is expanded.

clone_size	d_call	v_call	cdr3_length	j_call	cdr3_nt	cdr3_aa
few	.	TRBV20-1	15	TRBJ1-5	TGCAGTGCTAGAGATCCAGGAGGGGGGTATGCGCCCCAGCATTTT	CSARDPGGGYAPQHF
many	TRBD2	TRBV20-1	15	TRBJ2-1	TGCAGTGCTAAAAGAACTAGCGGGAGTACGAATGAGCAGTTCTTC	CSAKRTSGSTNEQFF
.	.	TRBV27	17	TRBJ1-6	TGTGCCAGCATGGACAGACCCAATAATTACTATAATTCACCCCTCCACTTT	CASMDRPNNYYNSPLHF
.	.	TRBV10-3	12	TRBJ1-5	TGTGCCTCCGCGGGGGGGGATCAGCCCCAGCATTTT	CASAGGDQPQHF
.	.	TRBV15	17	TRBJ1-3	TGTGCCACCAGCAGCCCGCAGGGAGTTAGCTCTGGAAACACCATATATTTT	CATSSPQGVSSGNTIYF
.	.	TRBV18	15	TRBJ1-1	TGTGCCAGCTCTTACCTAGGAGGGGTGAACACTGAAGCTTTCTTT	CASSYLGGVNTEAFF
.	.	TRBV5-1	14	TRBJ2-1	TGCGCCAGCAGTTTACCGGGAAGTTACGATGAGCAGTTCTTC	CASSLPGSYDEQFF
.	.	TRBV7-2	14	TRBJ2-5	TGTGCCAGCAGCCCGACAGTAAATCAAGAGACCCAGTACTTC	CASSPTVNQETQYF
.	TRBD2	TRBV5-1	17	TRBJ2-1	TGCGCCAGCAGCTTAAGGACTAGCGGGGGGGAGAACAATGAGCAGTTCTTC	CASSLRTSGGENNEQFF
.	TRBD1	TRBV30	14	TRBJ1-5	TGTGCCTGGGATTATGGACAGGGGAATCAGCCCCAGCATTTT	CAWDYGQGNQPQHF
many	.	TRBV7-2	15	TRBJ1-1	TGTGCCAGCAGCCCCTACCCCGCAGGGTATACTGAAGCTTTCTTT	CASSPYPAGYTEAFF
few	.	TRBV10-3	13	TRBJ2-3	TGTGCCATCACAGCCAGTCCGACAGATACGCAGTATTTT	CAITASPTDTQYF
.	TRBD1	TRBV12-3/TRBV12-4	13	TRBJ1-2	TGTGCCAGCAGCCCGGACAGGGTCTATGGCTACACCTTC	CASSPDRVYGYTF
.	.	TRBV5-1	14	TRBJ2-4	TGCGCCAGCAGCTTGAAGGGGCCCTCCGACATTCAGTACTTC	CASSLKGPSDIQYF
.	.	TRBV27	16	TRBJ1-5	TGTGCCAGCAGTTCCCACTTTGCTGATAGCAATCAGCCCCAGCATTTT	CASSSHFADSNQPQHF
.	TRBD1	TRBV12-3/TRBV12-4	15	TRBJ1-3	TGTGCCAGTGAACCGGGACAGAGCTCTGGAAACACCATATATTTT	CASEPGQSSGNTIYF
.	TRBD1	TRBV7-9	14	TRBJ1-2	TGTGCCAGCAGTCCTGCGGGACAGATCTATGGCTACACCTTC	CASSPAGQIYGYTF
few	TRBD2	TRBV29-1	14	TRBJ2-1	TGCAGCGTTTACGGGACTAGCGGGACTAACGAGCAGTTCTTC	CSVYGTSGTNEQFF
.	.	TRBV29-1	13	TRBJ1-3	TGCAGCGCCCTTACAGGGTCTGGAAACACCATATATTTT	CSALTGSGNTIYF
.	TRBD2	TRBV5-1	16	TRBJ2-3	TGCGCCAGCAGCTTGGCGACTAGCCGTTACACAGATACGCAGTATTTT	CASSLATSRYTDTQYF
.	TRBD1	TRBV9	16	TRBJ1-6	TGTGCCAGCAGCGTAGACGACCAGGGGGCAAATTCACCCCTCCACTTT	CASSVDDQGANSPLHF
.	.	TRBV7-9	17	TRBJ2-7	TGTGCCAGCAGTTCCCGAGGGTTTTCTCCTAGCTCCTACGAGCAGTACTTC	CASSSRGFSPSSYEQYF
.	.	TRBV6-1	14	TRBJ2-1	TGTGCCAGCACCAGGGGGGGCACGCCCGATGAGCAGTTCTTC	CASTRGGTPDEQFF